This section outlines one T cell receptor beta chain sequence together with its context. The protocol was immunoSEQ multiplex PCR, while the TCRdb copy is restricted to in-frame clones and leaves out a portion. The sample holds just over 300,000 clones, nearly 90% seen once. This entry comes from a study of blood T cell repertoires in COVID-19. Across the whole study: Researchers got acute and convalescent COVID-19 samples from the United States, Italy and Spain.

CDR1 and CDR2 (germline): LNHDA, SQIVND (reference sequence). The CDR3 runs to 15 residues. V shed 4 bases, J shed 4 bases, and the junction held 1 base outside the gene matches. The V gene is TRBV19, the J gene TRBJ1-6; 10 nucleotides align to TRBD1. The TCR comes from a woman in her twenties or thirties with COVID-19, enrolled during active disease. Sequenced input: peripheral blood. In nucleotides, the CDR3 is TGTGCCAGTAGTAGGGGACAGGGGTATAATTCACCCCTCCACTTT. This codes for CASSRGQGYNSPLHF.